There are many counts of the clone carrying this T cell receptor (beta chain). Antigen unknown. The source of the sample is a study of T cells in Graves' hyperthyroidism and ophthalmopathy. The PBMCs studied were ones that came from around 10 ml fresh peripheral blood. General study results and limits: A model of 13 V-J pairs discriminated ophthalmopathy from stable hyperthyroidism. A median about 7 months before onset, the model predicted ophthalmopathy. Most thyroid clonotypes with frequency above 0.001 were detected in blood.

There were TCR beta CDR3 regions amplified from RNA transcripts. Initially, a first-round RT-PCR of the TCR CDR3 employed the HTBI primer set. TCRdb passed the multiplex PCR reads through MiXCR, listing each CDR3 protein once. The top ten clones hold approximately 11% of a sample with fewer than 550,000 distinct CDR3 sequences, roughly 24% of them seen once. The CDR3 spans 14 residues. V was cut by 1 base and J by 2 bases, with 6 bases left in between. Looked up from germline, CDR1 is LGHNA and CDR2 is YSLEER. Material: blood. V and J are TRBV4-3 and TRBJ1-3; D is unresolved. This TCR was sampled from a young woman with Graves' ophthalmopathy. The CDR3 DNA sequence: TGCGCCAGCAGCCAAGCTGGGACTGGAAACACCATATATTTT. This gives the protein CASSQAGTGNTIYF.